These T cell receptor beta chains were read from a single sample in a study of human T cells and chemical hapten exposure. In TCRdb, the reads were re-called with MiXCR into one record per CDR3 protein. The data show 100,000 to 150,000 distinct CDR3 sequences, 8.5% to 9% seen once. The material sequenced was whole blood. All receptors come from a human donor in good health. Some clones in this sample may be carry-over from other donors' samples. Both conserved end residues are part of each CDR3. A D gene is named only where the DNA matches it firmly. Only some rows state a clone size, as once, few, many or a class for expanded clones.

size	V	J	D	CDR3	DNA
NA	TRBV19	TRBJ2-1	TRBD2	CASTRAGDEFF	TGTGCCAGTACACGGGCGGGGGACGAATTCTTC
many	TRBV6-6	TRBJ1-1	NA	CASSQQMNTEAFF	TGTGCCAGCAGTCAACAGATGAACACTGAAGCTTTCTTT
NA	TRBV11-2	TRBJ1-5	NA	CASSLDWGNQPQHF	TGTGCCAGCAGCTTAGATTGGGGCAATCAGCCCCAGCATTTT
NA	TRBV12-3/TRBV12-4	TRBJ2-3	NA	CASSFVGTDTQYF	TGTGCCAGCAGTTTTGTGGGCACAGATACGCAGTATTTT
few	TRBV12-3/TRBV12-4	TRBJ2-1	TRBD1	CASSLPRGSYNEQFF	TGTGCCAGCAGTTTGCCCAGGGGGTCCTACAATGAGCAGTTCTTC
few	TRBV7-2	TRBJ2-1	TRBD2	CASSSLAGGPNEQFF	TGTGCCAGCAGCTCCTTAGCGGGGGGGCCCAATGAGCAGTTCTTC
many	TRBV5-1	TRBJ2-7	NA	CASSLLDRTTEQYF	TGCGCCAGCAGCTTGTTGGACAGGACTACGGAGCAGTACTTC
few	TRBV20-1	TRBJ1-5	TRBD1	CSARDRDSYNQPQHF	TGCAGTGCTAGAGATCGGGACAGCTACAATCAGCCCCAGCATTTT
NA	TRBV2	TRBJ2-3	TRBD1	CASPTGDEDTQYF	TGTGCCAGCCCGACAGGGGATGAAGATACGCAGTATTTT
few	TRBV19	TRBJ2-4	NA	CASSISTLAKNIQYF	TGTGCCAGTAGTATCTCTACCCTAGCCAAAAACATTCAGTACTTC
many	TRBV27	TRBJ2-7	NA	CASRPHGGAYEQYF	TGTGCCAGCCGGCCCCACGGAGGAGCCTACGAGCAGTACTTC
few	TRBV6-1	TRBJ2-1	NA	CASSERGLYNEQFF	TGTGCCAGCAGTGAACGGGGCCTATACAATGAGCAGTTCTTC
NA	TRBV9	TRBJ1-5	TRBD1	CASSVESGGGQPQHF	TGTGCCAGCAGCGTAGAGTCAGGGGGCGGTCAGCCCCAGCATTTT
few	TRBV6-5	TRBJ2-6	TRBD1	CASRTQGAGGANVLTF	TGTGCCAGCAGAACACAGGGGGCTGGTGGGGCCAACGTCCTGACTTTC
few	TRBV5-1	TRBJ2-2	NA	CASSFGGSGTGELFF	TGCGCCAGCAGCTTTGGGGGTTCAGGCACCGGGGAGCTGTTTTTT